This T cell receptor (beta chain) is drawn from a study of CD8 T cells in Susac syndrome. Sequencing of TCR beta covered CD8+ and CD4+ T cells obtained from blood. The V and J ends lost 5 bases and 2 bases, in that order; junction bases with no gene match: 2. This CDR3 has 13 residues. Germline-derived CDR1 and CDR2 are SQVTM and ANQGSEA. Reverse transcription used about 0.5 to 1 ug RNA and random hexamers. Each CDR3 protein gets one entry after TCRdb re-called the immunoSEQ multiplex PCR reads with MiXCR. The data show some 200,000 distinct CDR3 sequences, approximately 94% seen once. Material: CD4+ T cells from PBMCs. The rearrangement links TRBV29-1 to TRBJ2-3; TRBD2 matches 9 bases. This clonotype was obtained from a human donor in good health. CDR3 in amino acids: CSVRGRATDTQYF. The CDR3, as DNA: TGCAGCGTTCGCGGGAGGGCCACAGATACGCAGTATTTT.